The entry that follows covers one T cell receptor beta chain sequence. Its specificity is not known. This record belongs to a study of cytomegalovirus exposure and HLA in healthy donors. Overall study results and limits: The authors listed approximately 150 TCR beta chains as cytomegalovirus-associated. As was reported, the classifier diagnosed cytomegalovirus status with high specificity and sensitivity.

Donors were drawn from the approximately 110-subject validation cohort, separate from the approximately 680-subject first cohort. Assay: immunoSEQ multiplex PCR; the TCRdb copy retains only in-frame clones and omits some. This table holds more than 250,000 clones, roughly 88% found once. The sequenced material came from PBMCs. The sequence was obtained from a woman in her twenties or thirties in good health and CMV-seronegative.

The CDR3 bases are TGTGCCTGGAGTCAGGGGCTGGGCAATCAGCCCCAGCATTTT. It translates to CAWSQGLGNQPQHF. The chain recombines TRBV30 with TRBJ1-5; D might be TRBD1 (6 bases). The CDR3 extends over 14 amino acids. V lost 2 bases and J lost 2, with 10 bases in between. Germline values: CDR1 GTSNPN, CDR2 SVGIG (reference sequence).